This is a list of T cell receptor beta chains from one sample in a study of beta chain features in type 1 diabetes. Libraries were prepared by immunoSEQ multiplex PCR; TCRdb keeps only in-frame clonotypes and omits some of them. The sample lists about 620,000 clones; around 16% were seen once. Sequencing used naive CD4+ T cells from blood. Source of these receptors: a man between 18 and 35 years old in good health. Both conserved end residues are part of each CDR3. The D gene is left open where the match is weak.

V: TRBV4-1; J: TRBJ2-3; D: .; CDR3: CASSQESLGRWRDITDTQYF
V: TRBV18; J: TRBJ2-3; D: TRBD2; CDR3: CASSPLSGTSGRPDTQYF
V: TRBV9; J: TRBJ1-4; D: TRBD1; CDR3: CASSVTPTGEEGKLFF
V: TRBV6-5; J: TRBJ2-3; D: TRBD1; CDR3: CASRKTGTDTQYF
V: TRBV6-5; J: TRBJ2-5; D: TRBD2; CDR3: CASSLPGGVTQYF
V: TRBV9; J: TRBJ2-5; D: .; CDR3: CASSATDSFQETQYF
V: TRBV7-9; J: TRBJ1-6; D: TRBD1; CDR3: CASSFTGVDSPLHF
V: TRBV30; J: TRBJ1-2; D: .; CDR3: CAVGRNYGYTF
V: TRBV18; J: TRBJ2-3; D: TRBD2; CDR3: CASSAGLAGKPADTQYF
V: TRBV5-8; J: TRBJ2-2; D: .; CDR3: CATGIHRNTGELFF
V: TRBV5-1; J: TRBJ2-5; D: .; CDR3: CASSSQTQETQYF
V: TRBV6-5; J: TRBJ2-1; D: .; CDR3: CASSYSPRVYSQFF
V: TRBV9; J: TRBJ1-5; D: .; CDR3: CASSVGTGTNQPQHF
V: TRBV7-2; J: TRBJ2-5; D: .; CDR3: CASSFQGGQETQYF
V: TRBV2; J: TRBJ2-1; D: TRBD2; CDR3: CASSELSGGNNEQFF
V: TRBV2; J: TRBJ2-7; D: TRBD2; CDR3: CASSTSGSSYEQYF
V: TRBV30; J: TRBJ1-5; D: TRBD1; CDR3: CAWSRPDRGYSNQPQHF
V: TRBV7-2; J: TRBJ1-2; D: .; CDR3: CASSFGRAYGYTF
V: TRBV10-3; J: .; D: TRBD1; CDR3: CAISEPTGTGRYEQYF
V: TRBV28; J: TRBJ1-5; D: .; CDR3: CASSLPPPRANQPQHF
V: TRBV6-6; J: TRBJ2-7; D: TRBD2; CDR3: CASRRPSGSPEQYF
V: TRBV29-1; J: TRBJ1-5; D: TRBD1; CDR3: CSVSGTGNQPQHF
V: TRBV5-4; J: TRBJ2-7; D: .; CDR3: CASSFSGPGAYEQYF
V: TRBV18; J: TRBJ2-7; D: .; CDR3: CASSSRNEQYF
V: TRBV18; J: TRBJ2-4; D: .; CDR3: CASSSDIAKNIQYF
V: TRBV5-1; J: TRBJ1-5; D: .; CDR3: CASSIGGPNQPQHF
V: TRBV6-6; J: TRBJ1-5; D: .; CDR3: CASSFAEGWGNQPQHF
V: TRBV7-2; J: TRBJ2-5; D: .; CDR3: CASSLWNGGETQYF
V: TRBV2; J: TRBJ2-7; D: TRBD1; CDR3: CASSTGGFTYEQYF
V: TRBV28; J: TRBJ1-1; D: .; CDR3: CASTETATKSEAFF
V: TRBV27; J: TRBJ2-7; D: TRBD2; CDR3: CASSSPPGLAGGEQYF
V: TRBV6-5; J: TRBJ2-1; D: TRBD2; CDR3: CASSYKAGGFNEQFF
V: TRBV5-1; J: TRBJ1-5; D: .; CDR3: CASSLDRGTNQPQHF
V: TRBV27; J: TRBJ1-1; D: TRBD1; CDR3: CASSTGVRTEAFF
V: TRBV19; J: TRBJ2-7; D: .; CDR3: CASSLPGQIYEQYF
V: TRBV5-4; J: TRBJ2-5; D: .; CDR3: CASSSNSRADQETQYF
V: TRBV7-2; J: TRBJ2-5; D: TRBD2; CDR3: CASSLGLAGQETQYF
V: TRBV18; J: TRBJ2-7; D: TRBD1; CDR3: CASSPGQGSSYEQYF
V: TRBV7-9; J: TRBJ1-6; D: .; CDR3: CASSLGRTVGSPLHF
V: TRBV15; J: TRBJ2-3; D: .; CDR3: CATSRTDTQYF
V: TRBV7-8; J: TRBJ1-4; D: .; CDR3: CASSLFTQLLTNEKLFF
V: TRBV13; J: TRBJ1-5; D: .; CDR3: CASSLRRDMTNQPQHF
V: TRBV4-3; J: TRBJ1-4; D: .; CDR3: CASSLSVVATNEKLFF
V: TRBV9; J: TRBJ2-2; D: TRBD2; CDR3: CASSVLSGRAKTGELFF
V: TRBV6-6; J: TRBJ1-1; D: .; CDR3: CATLDGGGLVAEAFF
V: TRBV7-9; J: TRBJ1-5; D: .; CDR3: CASSPGGAFSGNQPQHF
V: TRBV27; J: TRBJ2-1; D: .; CDR3: CASSSQRVGNEQFF
V: TRBV11-3; J: TRBJ2-7; D: .; CDR3: CASSLSGQSYEQYF
V: TRBV25-1; J: TRBJ2-4; D: .; CDR3: CASSSMRARGIQYF
V: TRBV10-3; J: TRBJ1-2; D: .; CDR3: CAISAHGTDGYTF
V: TRBV6-6; J: TRBJ1-5; D: .; CDR3: CASSYLGGVGNQPQHF